This T cell receptor beta chain was recorded in a study of cytomegalovirus exposure and HLA in healthy donors. Per the germline V gene, CDR1 is ENHRY and CDR2 is SYGVKD. V gave up 6 bases and J gave up 0 bases, with 11 bases separating them. CDR3 length equals 14 residues. The primer mix had 60 Vbeta and 13 Jbeta primers. The repertoire was sequenced with immunoSEQ multiplex PCR; TCRdb's copy has only in-frame clones and lacks some. This table has some 180,000 clones, around 90% appearing once. The origin of this receptor is a boy aged 2 to 10 in good health and CMV-seronegative. The V call is TRBV10-3, the J call TRBJ2-5; TRBD2 is a possible D gene (6 bases). The sequenced sample was PBMCs. Written as DNA, the CDR3 is TGTGCCATCAGCGGGAGCGGAAACCAAGAGACCCAGTACTTC. This sequence encodes CAISGSGNQETQYF.